Below, 24 T cell receptor beta chains from the same sample are listed, as sequenced in a study of lymphopenia after photon versus proton radiotherapy. The table came from immunoSEQ multiplex PCR; TCRdb's copy has only in-frame clones and leaves some out. The top ten clones hold about 2.3% of a sample with 60,000 to 75,000 clones, about 90% of them seen once. Sequenced here: peripheral blood, sampled from a patient treated with photon-based radiotherapy. The receptors were sampled from a man aged 35-49 years with gastric cancer.

About this clone: Other DNA sequences within the sample encode an identical CDR3. The chain links TRBV7-9 to TRBJ1-6; the D is unclear. The CDR3 is 14 residues long. V was trimmed by 5 bases and J by 7 bases, leaving 12 bases between them. Germline V gives CDR1 SEHNR, CDR2 FQNEAQ (reference sequence). The CDR3 DNA reads TGTGCCAGCAGCCCAGGACGGTCAAATTCACCCCTCCACTTT. Translation gives CASSPGRSNSPLHF.

This chain links TRBV15 with TRBJ1-1, with unresolved D. Deletions cut 0 bases from V and 7 bases from J, with 9 bases between. The CDR3 sequence is 13 residues long. Germline assignment: CDR1 LNHNV and CDR2 YYDKDF (reference sequence). The CDR3 region is CATSRENLYEAFF. In DNA form, the CDR3 reads TGTGCCACCAGCAGAGAAAACTTGTATGAAGCTTTCTTT.

In this sample, this clone turned up a few times. The chain links TRBV5-1 to TRBJ2-1, with 7 positions matching TRBD2. The germline CDR1 and CDR2 sequences are SGHRS and YFSETQ. CDR3 length: 17 residues. V was pared by 3 bases and J by 3 bases, with 12 bases of the junction left unmatched. The DNA of the CDR3 is TGCGCCAGCAGCTATCTCCCTTGGGCGGGGGTCTACAATGAGCAGTTCTTC. This sequence encodes CASSYLPWAGVYNEQFF.

V usage is TRBV4-3 and J usage is TRBJ2-2; maybe TRBD1 (5 bases). The V end was cut by 5 bases, the J end by 6 bases, with 10 bases between. Germline V gene lookup returns CDR1 LGHNA and CDR2 YSLEER. This CDR3 contains 13 residues. CDR3 nucleotides: TGCGCCAGCAGCAGGGGCATGGCCGGGGAGCTGTTTTTT. It specifies CASSRGMAGELFF.

The table lists this clone with a count of one. This rearrangement joins TRBV5-6 to TRBJ2-7; possibly TRBD1 for D (6 bases). The CDR3 has 14 residues. V lost 2 bases, J lost 0 bases, and 9 bases lay in between. CDR1 and CDR2 (germline): SGHDT, YYEEEE. The CDR3 here is CASSFDRISYEQYF. CDR3 sequence (DNA): TGTGCCAGCAGCTTCGACAGGATCTCCTACGAGCAGTACTTC.

The V and J genes are TRBV10-1 and TRBJ1-5; 7 bases map to TRBD1. Germline CDR1 is WNHNN and CDR2 is SYGVQD (reference sequence). There are 12 residues in the CDR3. Trimming at V came to 9 bases and at J to 4 bases, leaving 3 bases not matched to a gene. The CDR3 nucleotides are TGCGCCAGGCGACAGGGAAATCAGCCCCAGCATTTT. It specifies CARRQGNQPQHF.

V and J are TRBV5-8 and TRBJ1-6; D gene ambiguous. V was trimmed by 4 bases and J by 7 bases, leaving 12 bases between them. The germline V gene has CDR1 SGHTS and CDR2 YDEGEE. The CDR3 is 14 amino acids. CDR3 bases: TGTGCCAGCAGCCCCCGAGAACGGAATTCACCCCTCCACTTT. This codes for CASSPRERNSPLHF. Together with reference TRBV5-8 and TRBJ1-6, the CDR3 gives the full variable domain: EAGVTQSPTHLIKTRGQQATLRCSPISGHTSVYWYQQALGLGLQFLLWYDEGEERNRGNFPPRFSGRQFPNYSSELNVNALELEDSALYLCASSPRERNSPLHFGNGTRLTVT.

The CDR3 protein is CASSQDLGGQGYNEQFF. CDR3 nucleotides: TGTGCCAGCAGCCAAGATCTAGGAGGACAGGGATACAATGAGCAGTTCTTC. The chain has TRBV4-2 and TRBJ2-1, with 8 bases matching TRBD1. V dropped 0 bases and J dropped 4; count of bases not matched to a gene: 8. The CDR3 spans 17 residues. Looked up from germline, CDR1 is LGHNA and CDR2 is YNFKEQ.

Comment on this clone: The sample contains more than one DNA sequence encoding this CDR3. V and J are TRBV5-1 and TRBJ2-5; TRBD2 matches 9 bases. J gave up 2 bases and V 4 bases, and 12 bases lay outside the gene matches. This CDR3 is built from 17 residues. Per germline, CDR1 SGHRS and CDR2 YFSETQ. The CDR3 DNA follows: TGCGCCAGCAGCCTGGCCCTCGCGGGGGGGCCACAAGAGACCCAGTACTTC. Protein: CASSLALAGGPQETQYF.

The rearrangement uses TRBV27 and TRBJ2-7; D gene unclear. From germline, CDR1 is MNHEY and CDR2 SMNVEV (reference sequence). The CDR3 has 16 residues. The V gene lost 6 bases and the J gene lost 3 bases, with 21 bases spanning the gap. The CDR3, as DNA: TGTGCCAGCAGCCCGGCCAGCGCCCCCCTCCGCTACGAGCAGTACTTC. As protein: CASSPASAPLRYEQYF.

The gene calls are TRBV18 and TRBJ1-5; D not certain. The germline gives CDR1 KGHSH, CDR2 LQKENI. CDR3 length equals 13 residues. The V end was cut by 3 bases, the J end by 2 bases, with 5 bases between. The CDR3 is CASSPGGNQPQHF. The DNA of the CDR3 is TGTGCCAGCTCACCGGGAGGCAATCAGCCCCAGCATTTT.

This clone is labeled as medium-sized (0.01 to 0.1%). The chain combines TRBV19 with TRBJ1-2; 10 bases line up with TRBD1. CDR1 and CDR2 (germline): LNHDA, SQIVND (reference sequence). The CDR3 extends over 14 amino acids. The junction had 10 bases not matched to a gene; V was cut back by 7 bases and J by 8 bases. CDR3 region: CASTPDRGRKGYTF. The DNA for the CDR3 is TGTGCCAGTACCCCTGACAGGGGGCGGAAGGGCTACACCTTC.

This clone was observed once. The chain employs TRBV7-9 and TRBJ2-3; perhaps TRBD2 as D (5 bases). CDR3 length: 13 residues. V lost 4 bases and J lost 8, with 13 bases in between. CDR1 SEHNR and CDR2 FQNEAQ come from the germline V gene (reference sequence). For the CDR3, the DNA is TGTGCCAGCAGCTCGGGGTCCGGAGGTACGCAGTATTTT. Translating it yields CASSSGSGGTQYF.

This clone was found once. The CDR3 region is CASSYQGSPGANVLTF. DNA for the CDR3: TGCGCCAGCAGCTACCAGGGTTCACCTGGGGCCAACGTCCTGACTTTC. The V and J genes are TRBV4-1 and TRBJ2-6; perhaps TRBD1 as D (5 bases). Germline CDR1 is MGHRA and CDR2 is YSYEKL. Trimming took off 5 bases at V and 2 bases at J, with 13 bases between the two ends. The CDR3 covers 16 residues.

CDR3 sequence reads: CASSADRGADTQYF. The CDR3 bases are TGTGCCAGCAGCGCCGACAGGGGGGCAGATACGCAGTATTTT. The V gene is TRBV9, the J gene TRBJ2-3; TRBD1 matches 9 bases. This CDR3 spans 14 amino acids. Unmatched junction bases numbered 3, after V lost 3 bases and J lost 4 bases. From germline, CDR1 is SGDLS and CDR2 YYNGEE.

V usage is TRBV28 and J usage is TRBJ2-7; no clear D. The germline V gene has CDR1 MDHEN and CDR2 SYDVKM. Trimming cost V 6 bases and J 5 bases, with 14 bases left between them. This CDR3 is built from 13 residues. The CDR3 region is CASSLLSWDEQYF. CDR3 bases: TGTGCCAGCAGCCTTTTGAGTTGGGACGAGCAGTACTTC.

This chain joins TRBV19 and TRBJ1-1; D gene uncertain. The CDR3 extends over 16 amino acids. Germline V gene data show CDR1 as LNHDA and CDR2 as SQIVND (reference sequence). Trimming took off 0 bases at V and 3 bases at J, with 14 bases between the two ends. CDR3: CASSIERGRWDTEAFF. The CDR3 DNA follows: TGTGCCAGTAGTATAGAGCGTGGGAGGTGGGACACTGAAGCTTTCTTT.

This clone was seen only once. The chain employs TRBV4-1 and TRBJ1-2; TRBD1 might be the D (5 bases). The V end was cut by 3 bases, the J end by 2 bases, with 13 bases between. Germline lookup yields CDR1 MGHRA and CDR2 YSYEKL. CDR3 length: 15 residues. The CDR3 DNA is TGCGCCAGCAGCCATCTGGCGGGGGGGAACTATGGCTACACCTTC. Its protein is CASSHLAGGNYGYTF.

V gene TRBV28 combines with J gene TRBJ1-5, with D maybe TRBD1 (6 bases). The CDR3 is made up of 14 amino acids. Germline loops: CDR1 MDHEN, CDR2 SYDVKM. V lost 4 bases and J 3 bases, leaving 10 bases between the germline ends. The chain's CDR3 is CASSSDRLNQPQHF. CDR3 nucleotide sequence: TGTGCCAGCAGTTCAGACAGGCTCAATCAGCCCCAGCATTTT.

The chain is built from TRBV7-6 and TRBJ2-7; maybe TRBD1 (7 bases). In germline, CDR1 is SGHVS, CDR2 FNYEAQ. V lost 5 bases to trimming and J lost 2 bases, with 19 bases between them. This CDR3 is built from 16 residues. The CDR3 sequence is CASSRDWTGGTYEQYF. CDR3 sequence (DNA): TGTGCCAGCAGCCGTGATTGGACAGGAGGGACCTACGAGCAGTACTTC.

This clone was seen a handful of times. This chain joins TRBV7-2 and TRBJ1-6; 10 bases align to TRBD1. The V segment lost 11 bases and the J segment 10 bases; nucleotides outside the gene matches: 11. Germline loops: CDR1 SGHTA, CDR2 FQGNSA. The CDR3 has 14 residues. The chain's CDR3 is CASFYRDRGSPLHF. CDR3 DNA: TGTGCCTCCTTTTACCGGGACAGGGGCTCACCCCTCCACTTT.

V is TRBV27 and J is TRBJ1-1; D gene unclear. V lost 2 bases and J 1 base, leaving 11 bases between the germline ends. The germline gives CDR1 MNHEY, CDR2 SMNVEV (reference sequence). CDR3 length: 15 residues. Here the CDR3 DNA reads TGTGCCAGCAGTTTAGGTTTAACGGGGAACACTGAAGCTTTCTTT. This encodes CASSLGLTGNTEAFF.

V gene TRBV5-5 combines with J gene TRBJ1-5; D might be TRBD1 (5 bases). The V end was cut by 2 bases, the J end by 2 bases, with 14 bases between. CDR3 length equals 16 residues. In germline, CDR1 is SGHKS, CDR2 YYEKEE (reference sequence). The CDR3 here is CASSLLGTKGNQPQHF. Here the CDR3 DNA reads TGTGCCAGCAGCTTACTCGGGACTAAGGGCAATCAGCCCCAGCATTTT.

V gene TRBV7-7 combines with J gene TRBJ2-2, with D perhaps TRBD1 or TRBD2 (5 bases each). Germline V gene data show CDR1 as SSHAT and CDR2 as FNYEAQ (reference sequence). There are 17 residues in the CDR3. The V end was cut by 5 bases, the J end by 1 base, with 17 bases between. The CDR3 protein is CASSPYPGDGNTGELFF. Written as DNA, the CDR3 is TGTGCCAGCAGCCCCTACCCTGGGGACGGGAACACCGGGGAGCTGTTTTTT.